This T cell receptor beta chain originates from a study of blood T cell repertoires in COVID-19. Turning to the study itself: The United States, Italy and Spain supplied acute and convalescent COVID-19 samples. In each case, the material was cDNA or gDNA derived from T cells, B-cell-depleted T cells, or PBMCs.

Study processing details: It was from reference gene primer amplification that nucleated cell counts were estimated. TCRdb's table, derived via immunoSEQ multiplex PCR, lists solely in-frame clones and lacks some. V and J calls and clone size are given by that table; D and trimming were obtained from the DNA. The sample lists some 66,000 clones, 88% seen once, with 1% to 1.5% in the top ten. CDR1 is LNHDA and CDR2 is SQIVND in the germline V gene (reference sequence). The CDR3 is 15 amino acids. With V trimmed by 6 bases and J by 2 bases, 8 bases remained unmatched. The receptor's source is a woman aged 55-75 years with acute or convalescent COVID-19. V usage is TRBV19 and J usage is TRBJ2-3, with 7 bases lining up with TRBD2. The sample consisted of peripheral blood. The CDR3 protein is CASSNGRGTTDTQYF. The CDR3 nucleotides read TGTGCCAGTAGCAATGGGAGGGGCACCACAGATACGCAGTATTTT.